The 5 T cell receptor beta chains below all came from one sample that was sequenced in a study of monozygotic twins with cystic fibrosis. Profiled with immunoSEQ multiplex PCR; TCRdb holds only in-frame clones, not every one. The repertoire holds around 30,000 clones, about 96% seen once, with roughly 0.15% in the top ten. Sequencing was done on a sample of blood. The receptors derive from a girl under 10 years old with cystic fibrosis.

About this clone itself: At one end, the junction sequence differs from germline, possibly due to a read error. J is TRBJ2-1 and V is TRBV20-1, with D perhaps TRBD2 (6 bases). Germline V lookup: CDR1 DFQATT, CDR2 SNEGSKA (reference sequence). This CDR3 is built from 11 residues. The CDR3 reads CSARDPGEVIF. CDR3 DNA: TGCAGTGCTAGAGACCCCGGGGAGGTTATCTTC.

The chain recombines TRBV6-5 with TRBJ2-1, with D possibly matching TRBD2 (5 bases). In germline, CDR1 is MNHEY, CDR2 SVGAGI. This CDR3 has 15 residues. V was cut by 0 bases and J by 8 bases, with 14 bases left in between. CDR3 in amino acids: CASSYSRILEHEQFF. CDR3 sequence (DNA): TGTGCCAGCAGTTACTCCCGAATACTAGAGCATGAGCAGTTCTTC.

This chain connects TRBV18 to TRBJ1-3, with no clear D. The V end was cut by 4 bases, the J end by 0 bases, with 10 bases between. Germline V CDR1 and CDR2: KGHSH, LQKENI. The CDR3 extends over 15 amino acids. The CDR3 protein is CASSREAFSGNTIYF. CDR3 DNA sequence: TGTGCCAGCTCACGGGAGGCCTTCTCTGGAAACACCATATATTTT.

The chain links TRBV5-1 to TRBJ2-7; 9 nucleotides agree with TRBD2. Trimming took 0 bases from V and 4 from J; bases not matched to a gene: 5. Per the germline V gene, CDR1 is SGHRS and CDR2 is YFSETQ. The CDR3 length is 15 residues. For the CDR3, the DNA is TGCGCCAGCAGCTTGGGACTAGCGGCTTATTACGAGCAGTACTTC. Its translation: CASSLGLAAYYEQYF.

The gene calls are TRBV9 and TRBJ2-1; D is possibly TRBD2 (5 bases). The CDR3 contains 14 residues. Trimming pared 0 bases from V and 9 bases from J, leaving 13 bases between. Germline loops: CDR1 SGDLS, CDR2 YYNGEE. The CDR3 DNA reads TGTGCCAGCAGCGTAGAGGCGGGCGTTGTTGAGCAGTTCTTC. Protein: CASSVEAGVVEQFF.